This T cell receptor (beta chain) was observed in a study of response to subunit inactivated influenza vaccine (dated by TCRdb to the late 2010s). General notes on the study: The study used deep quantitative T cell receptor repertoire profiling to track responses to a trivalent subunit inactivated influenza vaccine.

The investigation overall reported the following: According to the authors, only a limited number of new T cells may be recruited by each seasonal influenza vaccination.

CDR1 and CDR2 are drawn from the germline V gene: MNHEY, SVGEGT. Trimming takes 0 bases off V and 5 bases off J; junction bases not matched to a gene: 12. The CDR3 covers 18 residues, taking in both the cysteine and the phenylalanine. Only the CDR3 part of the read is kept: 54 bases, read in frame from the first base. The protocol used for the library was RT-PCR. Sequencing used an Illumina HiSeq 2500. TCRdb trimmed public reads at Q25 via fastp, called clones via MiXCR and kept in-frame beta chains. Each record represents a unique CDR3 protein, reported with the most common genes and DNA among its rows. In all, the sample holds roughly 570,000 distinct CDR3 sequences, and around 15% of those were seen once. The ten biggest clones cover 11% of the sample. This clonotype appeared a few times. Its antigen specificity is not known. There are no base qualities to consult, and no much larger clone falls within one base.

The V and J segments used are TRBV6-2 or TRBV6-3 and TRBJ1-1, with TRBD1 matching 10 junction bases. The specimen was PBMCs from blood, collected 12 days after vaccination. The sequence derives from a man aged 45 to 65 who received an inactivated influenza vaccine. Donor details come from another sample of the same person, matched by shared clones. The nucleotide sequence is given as TGTGCCAGCAGTTACTCCCCGGGACAGGGGTGGGAAGGGACTGAAGCTTTCTTT. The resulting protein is CASSYSPGQGWEGTEAFF.